Each of the 9 T cell receptor beta chains below was sequenced from the same sample in a study of T cell repertoires in cytomegalovirus infection. TCRdb fed the reads into MiXCR, producing one record per CDR3 protein. Among nearly 450,000 distinct CDR3 sequences listed, approximately 33% were seen once. The sample comprised PBMCs. The receptors originated from a human donor in good health (CMV status not recorded). Some clones in this sample may be carry-over from other donors' samples.

In this sample, this clonotype turned up a few times. This chain joins TRBV7-6 and TRBJ2-3; D unclear. The germline V gene has CDR1 SGHVS and CDR2 FNYEAQ. This CDR3 is 13 amino acids long. The ends were cut back, 6 bases at V and 1 base at J, with 8 bases in the middle. The CDR3 spells CASRAIGTDTQYF. CDR3 DNA: TGTGCCAGCAGGGCTATCGGCACAGATACGCAGTATTTT. The whole variable domain, remainder taken from reference TRBV7-6 and TRBJ2-3, is GAGVSQSPRYKVTKRGQDVALRCDPISGHVSLYWYRQALGQGPEFLTYFNYEAQQDKSGLPNDRFSAERPEGSISTLTIQRTEQRDSAMYRCASRAIGTDTQYFGPGTRLTVL.

The gene calls are TRBV6-5 and TRBJ2-1; D possibly uses TRBD1 or TRBD2 (5 bases each). V was trimmed by 8 bases and J by 2 bases, leaving 10 bases between them. Germline V gene sequence: CDR1 MNHEY, CDR2 SVGAGI. This CDR3 region has 13 residues. The CDR3 is CASGTHAYNEQFF. The CDR3 nucleotides are TGTGCCAGCGGGACCCATGCCTACAATGAGCAGTTCTTC.

The chain carries TRBV7-8 and TRBJ1-4, with 7 bases identical to TRBD1. J was trimmed by 4 bases and V by 4 bases; bases with no gene match: 3. CDR1 is SGHVS, CDR2 FQNEAQ, per germline. This CDR3 comprises 14 residues. CDR3 DNA sequence: TGTGCCAGCAGCTCGGGACAGAATAATGAAAAACTGTTTTTT. Translated, it gives CASSSGQNNEKLFF.

Only a few counts were recorded for this clonotype. The chain employs TRBV4-1 and TRBJ2-1, with 10 bases identical to TRBD2. Trimming removed 4 bases from V and 9 bases from J; junction bases left unmatched: 9. Germline V gene sequence: CDR1 MGHRA, CDR2 YSYEKL. The CDR3 is made up of 15 amino acids. The DNA of the CDR3 is TGCGCCAGCAGCCCGACTAGCGGGCCTAGGGGTGAGCAGTTCTTC. It specifies CASSPTSGPRGEQFF.

This clonotype was seen a few times. The chain combines TRBV2 with TRBJ1-6; TRBD1 aligns across 7 bases. This CDR3 is built from 15 residues. Germline trimming cut 3 bases from V and 10 bases from J; bases unmatched to any gene: 9. Germline CDR1 and CDR2: SNHLY and FYNNEI. Here the CDR3 reads CASSEGQTTASPLHF. Here the CDR3 DNA reads TGTGCCAGCAGTGAGGGACAGACTACTGCCTCACCCCTCCACTTT.

V and J are TRBV24-1 and TRBJ2-5; the D gene is possibly TRBD2 (7 bases). V lost 5 bases to trimming and J lost 7 bases, with 13 bases between them. Germline V gene lookup returns CDR1 KGHDR and CDR2 SFDVKD. CDR3 size: 13 residues. The DNA for the CDR3 is TGTGCCACCAGTGTCTCGGCGGGGGCGACCCAGTACTTC. Translation gives CATSVSAGATQYF.

The chain carries TRBV20-1 and TRBJ1-4; possible D gene TRBD1, 5 bases. Between the trimmed V and J ends, which lost 5 bases and 8 bases, there was a span of 12 bases. This CDR3 is built from 12 residues. Germline V gene data show CDR1 as DFQATT and CDR2 as SNEGSKA (reference sequence). In nucleotides, the CDR3 is TGCAGTGCTGACCGAGGGGCAGAAAAACTGTTTTTT. It codes for CSADRGAEKLFF.

The J gene is TRBJ1-3, the V gene TRBV6-5; D is unclear. The CDR3 loop spans 16 amino acids. CDR1 is MNHEY and CDR2 is SVGAGI in the germline V gene. With 1 base removed from V and 4 bases from J, the gap between germline ends came to 14 bases. Written as DNA, the CDR3 is TGTGCCAGCAGTTACTATTCGGCCGGAGAGGGAAACACCATATATTTT. Protein sequence: CASSYYSAGEGNTIYF.

In the case of this clonotype: The junction differs from germline at one of its ends, possibly a read error. The gene calls are TRBV7-3 and TRBJ1-1; 8 bases fit TRBD1. CDR3 size: 13 residues. The V gene's germline CDR1 is SGHTA and CDR2 FQGTGA. The CDR3 is CSSSSQGGTEAFF. CDR3 DNA: TGTTCCAGCAGCTCACAGGGGGGGACTGAAGCTTTCTTT.